The following is a TCR beta chain sequence with its context. Its specificity is not known. These data belong to a study of chemoradiotherapy in HPV16-positive cancers. Study-wide findings and caveats: HPV-specific T cells were functionally defined from only two HPV16-positive patients. Candidate HPV-specific clones and E7-related TCR motifs grew in tumor during treatment.

Some clones are missing from TCRdb's copy, which holds only in-frame ones; the method was immunoSEQ multiplex PCR. The sample holds 9,000 to 13,000 clones; 60% to 85% are singletons and the top ten take approximately 13%. From germline, CDR1 is SGHTA and CDR2 FQGNSA. With 2 bases removed from V and 1 base from J, the gap between germline ends came to 5 bases. CDR3 size: 13 residues. V gene TRBV7-2 combines with J gene TRBJ1-1; D is undetermined. The sequence was obtained from a human donor with HPV-associated anogenital cancer. This specimen consisted of tumor tissue, obtained from a patient who underwent chemoradiotherapy. This CDR3 is CASSLSANTEAFF. The CDR3 DNA sequence: TGTGCCAGCAGCTTATCCGCGAACACTGAAGCTTTCTTT.